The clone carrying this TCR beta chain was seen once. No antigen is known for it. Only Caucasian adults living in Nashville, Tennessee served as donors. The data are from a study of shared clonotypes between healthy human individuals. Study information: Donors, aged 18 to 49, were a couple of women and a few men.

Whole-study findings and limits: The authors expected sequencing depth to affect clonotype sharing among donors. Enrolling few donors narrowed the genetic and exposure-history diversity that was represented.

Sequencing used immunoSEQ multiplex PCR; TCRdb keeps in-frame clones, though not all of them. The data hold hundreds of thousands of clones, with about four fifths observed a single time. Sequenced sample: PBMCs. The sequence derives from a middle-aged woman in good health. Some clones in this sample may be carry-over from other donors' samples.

CDR3 in amino acids: CASSSLDRGPSYEQYF. CDR3 nucleotides: TGTGCCAGCAGTTCGCTAGACAGGGGTCCCTCTTACGAGCAGTACTTC. The chain combines TRBV28 with TRBJ2-7; 8 positions match TRBD1. The CDR3 sequence is 16 residues long. The V gene end was trimmed by 4 bases and the J gene end by 4 bases; junction bases not matched to a gene: 12. Germline CDR1 and CDR2: MDHEN and SYDVKM.